Shown below are 19 T cell receptor beta chains from a single sample sequenced in a study of blood T cell repertoires in COVID-19. Clones were sequenced by immunoSEQ multiplex PCR, and TCRdb holds only the in-frame ones, with some missing. The sample has over 150,000 clones, 80% to 90% seen once. The sequenced material came from peripheral blood. The receptors originated from a woman aged 80 or over with COVID-19, enrolled during active disease.

V and J are TRBV2 and TRBJ1-1; D may be TRBD1 (6 bases). CDR1 and CDR2 (germline): SNHLY, FYNNEI. The CDR3 covers 12 residues. The ends were cut back, 7 bases at V and 6 bases at J, with 12 bases in the middle. The CDR3 reads CASTLQGAEAFF. CDR3 DNA sequence: TGTGCCAGCACTTTACAGGGTGCTGAAGCTTTCTTT. The full variable domain, rest sourced from reference TRBV2 and TRBJ1-1, is EPEVTQTPSHQVTQMGQEVILRCVPISNHLYFYWYRQILGQKVEFLVSFYNNEISEKSEIFDDQFSVERPDGSNFTLKIRSTKLEDSAMYFCASTLQGAEAFFGQGTRLTVV.

This chain connects TRBV5-1 to TRBJ1-1, with 7 positions matching TRBD1. The germline gives CDR1 SGHRS, CDR2 YFSETQ. The CDR3 totals 16 residues. V was clipped by 4 bases and J by 0 bases; unmatched bases: 9. CDR3 loop: CASSLRTGALNTEAFF. The CDR3 DNA sequence: TGCGCCAGCAGCCTTAGGACAGGAGCCCTGAACACTGAAGCTTTCTTT.

The chain links TRBV28 to TRBJ2-7, with a tentative D call TRBD2 (5 bases). With 10 bases removed from V and 0 bases from J, the gap between germline ends came to 13 bases. CDR3 size: 13 residues. The V gene's germline CDR1 is MDHEN and CDR2 SYDVKM. In DNA form, the CDR3 reads TGTGCCACCGCAGAGGGTCGCTCCTACGAGCAGTACTTC. It is translated as CATAEGRSYEQYF.

In this sample, this clone turned up a few times. The V gene is TRBV20-1, the J gene TRBJ1-1; 8 nucleotides line up with TRBD1. The CDR3 runs to 16 residues. Germline V gene data show CDR1 as DFQATT and CDR2 as SNEGSKA (reference sequence). After removal of 3 bases from V and 2 bases from J, the junction contained 11 bases not matched to a gene. CDR3 nucleotide sequence: TGCAGTGCTAGTGATTGGGCAGGGGGCACCAACACTGAAGCTTTCTTT. This gives the protein CSASDWAGGTNTEAFF.

The CDR3 DNA sequence: TGTGCCAGCAGCCAACAGGGACAGGGTGATGGTCCGAACTATGGCTACACCTTC. Its translation is CASSQQGQGDGPNYGYTF. J is TRBJ1-2 and V is TRBV16, with TRBD1 identical over 9 bases. This CDR3 region has 18 residues. Germline CDR1 KGHSY, CDR2 FQNENV. V lost 2 bases, J lost 2 bases, and 12 bases stayed unmatched.

This clone has only a few counts. The gene calls are TRBV4-1 and TRBJ1-2; 9 positions agree with TRBD1. J lost 3 bases, V lost 4 bases, and 3 bases had no gene match. This CDR3 comprises 14 residues. Germline V gives CDR1 MGHRA, CDR2 YSYEKL. The CDR3 nucleotides are TGCGCCAGCAGCCCGTGGACAGGGGACTATGGCTACACCTTC. Its protein product is CASSPWTGDYGYTF.

J is TRBJ1-1 and V is TRBV25-1; 9 nucleotides line up with TRBD1. Germline-derived CDR1 and CDR2 are MGHDK and SYGVNS. The CDR3 has 15 residues. V was pared by 3 bases and J by 5 bases, with 7 bases of the junction left unmatched. Written as DNA, the CDR3 is TGTGCCAGCAGTGAGCCCCGGACAGGGGATACTGAAGCTTTCTTT. It encodes CASSEPRTGDTEAFF.

In its sample, this clone was seen once. The chain links TRBV6-5 to TRBJ2-3, with TRBD1 matching over 8 bases. The CDR3 spans 14 residues. With V trimmed by 6 bases and J by 4 bases, 6 bases remained unmatched. Germline lookup yields CDR1 MNHEY and CDR2 SVGAGI. CDR3 nucleotides: TGTGCCAGCAGAACCACAGGGGGTCCAGATACGCAGTATTTT. It yields the protein CASRTTGGPDTQYF.

The chain links TRBV5-1 to TRBJ2-7, with 11 bases that match TRBD1. The CDR3 covers 15 residues. Germline V CDR1 and CDR2: SGHRS, YFSETQ. V lost 3 bases to trimming and J lost 0 bases; unmatched junction nucleotides: 2. CDR3 coding DNA: TGCGCCAGCAGCTGGGGACAGGGGGGCTCCTACGAGCAGTACTTC. It specifies CASSWGQGGSYEQYF.

The V gene is TRBV18, the J gene TRBJ1-1; tentatively, D is TRBD1 (6 bases). This CDR3 has 15 amino acids. Trimming stripped 3 bases from V and 0 bases from J, with 11 bases between. Looked up from germline, CDR1 is KGHSH and CDR2 is LQKENI. CDR3 protein: CASSPSGQMNTEAFF. The DNA of the CDR3 is TGTGCCAGCTCACCCTCCGGACAGATGAACACTGAAGCTTTCTTT.

This chain links TRBV2 with TRBJ1-5, with D possibly TRBD1 on 5 matching bases. Deletions cut 3 bases from V and 9 bases from J, with 15 bases between. CDR3 length: 14 residues. CDR1 and CDR2 (germline): SNHLY, FYNNEI. CDR3 amino acids: CASSEGGEGRPQHF. In nucleotides, the CDR3 is TGTGCCAGCAGTGAGGGGGGAGAAGGGAGGCCCCAGCATTTT.

The rearrangement uses TRBV27 and TRBJ2-7, with 7 bases lining up with TRBD2. With V trimmed by 3 bases and J by 6 bases, 8 bases remained unmatched. Germline loops: CDR1 MNHEY, CDR2 SMNVEV (reference sequence). The CDR3 runs 14 residues. The CDR3 nucleotides read TGTGCCAGCAGTTTTCGCGGGAGTGAACGCGAGCAGTACTTC. This codes for CASSFRGSEREQYF.

The chain links TRBV7-9 to TRBJ1-2, with 7 bases that match TRBD1. The CDR3 sequence is 14 residues long. From germline, CDR1 is SEHNR and CDR2 FQNEAQ (reference sequence). V shed 3 bases, J shed 9 bases, and the junction held 10 bases outside the gene matches. CDR3: CASSFGDSYGSYTF. CDR3 bases: TGTGCCAGCAGCTTTGGGGACAGCTATGGTAGCTACACCTTC.

This clone has a single count. Its ends do not fully match the called genes, so a read error is possible. This chain joins TRBV28 and TRBJ2-1; 7 bases align to TRBD2. The CDR3 extends over 14 amino acids. CDR1 is MDHEN and CDR2 is SYDVKM in the germline V gene. The CDR3 nucleotides are TGTGCCAGCAGTCGGGTCGGGACTACGGATGAGCAGCTCTTC. As protein: CASSRVGTTDEQLF.

Written as DNA, the CDR3 is TGTGCCAGCAGTTACCCGGGAGGGCGCAATGAGCAGTTCTTC. It codes for CASSYPGGRNEQFF. The chain links TRBV6-5 to TRBJ2-1; 8 bases align to TRBD2. The V segment lost 2 bases and the J segment 6 bases; nucleotides outside the gene matches: 3. The CDR3 totals 14 residues. CDR1 is MNHEY, CDR2 SVGAGI, per germline.

This chain joins TRBV21-1 and TRBJ2-7; the D segment call TRBD2 is taken from the table without a DNA check. TRBV21-1 counts as a pseudogene. There are 19 residues in the CDR3. This CDR3 reads CASSKVARERKPLSYEQYF. The CDR3 DNA follows: TGTGCCAGCAGCAAAGTGGCGCGGGAGCGCAAACCTTTGTCCTACGAGCAGTACTTC.

V gene TRBV28 combines with J gene TRBJ1-4; 9 bases fit TRBD1. V lost 5 bases to trimming and J lost 5 bases; unmatched junction nucleotides: 6. Per germline, CDR1 MDHEN and CDR2 SYDVKM. The CDR3 spans 15 residues. The CDR3: CASSTAGTGNEKLFF. The CDR3 nucleotides read TGTGCCAGCAGTACTGCCGGGACAGGGAATGAAAAACTGTTTTTT.

The chain employs TRBV11-3 and TRBJ2-3, with 11 bases lining up with TRBD2. Germline V gene lookup returns CDR1 SGHNT and CDR2 YENEEA. The CDR3 has 13 amino acids. J was trimmed by 14 bases and V by 6 bases; bases with no gene match: 10. The CDR3 bases are TGTGCCAGCAGACCTCCTAGCGGGGGGAAGAGGTATTTT. Amino acid sequence: CASRPPSGGKRYF.

The chain links TRBV19 to TRBJ1-1; the D gene is possibly TRBD1 (6 bases). The V gene lost 2 bases and the J gene lost 6 bases, with 10 bases spanning the gap. Germline assignment: CDR1 LNHDA and CDR2 SQIVND (reference sequence). There are 13 residues in the CDR3. Written as DNA, the CDR3 is TGTGCCAGTAGTATACAGGGGATCGCTGAAGCTTTCTTT. Protein product: CASSIQGIAEAFF.